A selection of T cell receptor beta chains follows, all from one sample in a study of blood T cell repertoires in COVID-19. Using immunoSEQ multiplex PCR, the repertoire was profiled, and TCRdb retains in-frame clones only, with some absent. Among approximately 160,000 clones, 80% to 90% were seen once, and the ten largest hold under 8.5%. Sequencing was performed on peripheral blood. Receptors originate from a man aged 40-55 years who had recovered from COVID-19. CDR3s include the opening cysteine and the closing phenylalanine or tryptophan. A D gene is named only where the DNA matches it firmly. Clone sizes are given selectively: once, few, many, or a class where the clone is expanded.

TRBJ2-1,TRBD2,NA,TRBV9,CASSTTLGLAGAPEQFF,TGTGCCAGCAGTACCACCTTGGGACTAGCGGGGGCCCCGGAGCAGTTCTTC
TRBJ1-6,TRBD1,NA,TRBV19,CAAIPGQGTSPLHF,TGTGCCGCCATTCCGGGACAGGGGACTTCACCCCTCCACTTT
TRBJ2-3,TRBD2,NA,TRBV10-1,CAGGTSGTDTQYF,TGCGCCGGCGGGACTAGCGGCACAGATACGCAGTATTTT
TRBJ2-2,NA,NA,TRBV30,CAWSPPTGELFF,TGTGCCTGGAGCCCTCCCACCGGGGAGCTGTTTTTT
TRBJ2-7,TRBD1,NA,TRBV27,CASSPGTADEQYF,TGTGCCAGCAGTCCCGGGACAGCCGACGAGCAGTACTTC
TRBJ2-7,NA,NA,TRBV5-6,CASSLAAGLGEQYF,TGTGCCAGCAGCTTGGCTGCAGGACTGGGCGAGCAGTACTTC
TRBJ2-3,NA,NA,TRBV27,CASGTGTPEGDTQYF,TGTGCCAGCGGAACCGGGACGCCGGAGGGGGATACGCAGTATTTT
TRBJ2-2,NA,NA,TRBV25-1,CASSVGLHTGELFF,TGTGCCAGCAGTGTCGGACTACACACCGGGGAGCTGTTTTTT
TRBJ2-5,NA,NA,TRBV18,CASSPRAGFEETQYF,TGTGCCAGCTCACCAAGGGCAGGGTTCGAAGAGACCCAGTACTTC
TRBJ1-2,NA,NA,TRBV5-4,CASSLDRGLYGYTF,TGTGCCAGCAGCTTGGATAGGGGTCTCTATGGCTACACCTTC
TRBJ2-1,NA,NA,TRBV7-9,CASSLTRQFF,TGTGCCAGCAGCTTAACGAGGCAGTTCTTC
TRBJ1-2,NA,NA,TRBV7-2,CASRLSAALYGYTF,TGTGCCAGCAGGCTTAGTGCGGCCCTATATGGCTACACCTTC
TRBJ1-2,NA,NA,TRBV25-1,CASSESPAQPGGYTF,TGTGCCAGCAGTGAATCCCCGGCACAACCAGGGGGCTACACCTTC
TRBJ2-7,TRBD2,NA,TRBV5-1,CASSLAPASGSYEQYF,TGCGCCAGCAGCTTGGCCCCTGCTAGCGGGAGTTACGAGCAGTACTTC
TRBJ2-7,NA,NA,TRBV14,CASRHRGGDTYEQYF,TGTGCCAGCAGACACCGGGGAGGCGACACCTACGAGCAGTACTTC
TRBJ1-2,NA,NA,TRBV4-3,CASSQDGRSGGYGYTF,TGCGCCAGCAGCCAAGATGGTCGCAGCGGGGGGTATGGCTACACCTTC
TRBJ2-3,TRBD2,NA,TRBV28,CASSPKFGTSGSTDTQYF,TGTGCCAGCAGTCCAAAATTCGGGACTAGCGGAAGCACAGATACGCAGTATTTT
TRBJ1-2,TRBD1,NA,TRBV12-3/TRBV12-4,CASSLNPGGGYTF,TGTGCCAGCAGTTTAAATCCAGGGGGAGGCTACACCTTC
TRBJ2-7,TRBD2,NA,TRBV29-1,CSVLPGLAYEQYF,TGCAGCGTACTACCGGGACTAGCCTACGAGCAGTACTTC
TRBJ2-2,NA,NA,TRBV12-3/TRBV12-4,CASSSSLVGELFF,TGTGCCAGCAGCTCTTCCCTAGTAGGTGAGCTGTTTTTT
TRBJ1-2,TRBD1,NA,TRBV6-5,CASSSGQGNYGYTF,TGTGCCAGCAGCTCGGGACAGGGTAACTATGGCTACACCTTC
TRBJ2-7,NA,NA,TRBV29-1,CSVEGGEGEPYEQYF,TGCAGCGTTGAAGGAGGAGAGGGGGAGCCCTACGAGCAGTACTTC
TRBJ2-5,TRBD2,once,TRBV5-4,CASSLTKLAGPQETQYF,TGTGCCAGCAGCTTAACCAAACTAGCGGGGCCCCAAGAGACCCAGTACTTC
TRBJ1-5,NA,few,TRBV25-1,CASSDGRVSNQPQHF,TGTGCCAGCAGTGATGGGAGGGTTAGCAATCAGCCCCAGCATTTT
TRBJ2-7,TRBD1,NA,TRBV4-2,CASSPIGQGDPDEQYF,TGTGCCAGCAGCCCCATAGGACAGGGAGACCCAGACGAGCAGTACTTC
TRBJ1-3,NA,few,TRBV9,CASNNYGNTIYF,TGTGCCAGCAACAATTACGGAAACACCATATATTTT
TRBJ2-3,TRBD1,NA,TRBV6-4,CASSEEGGSDTQYF,TGTGCCAGCAGTGAGGAAGGGGGCTCAGATACGCAGTATTTT
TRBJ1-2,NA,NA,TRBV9,CASSVGQGYGYTF,TGTGCCAGCAGCGTGGGTCAGGGCTATGGCTACACCTTC